This T cell receptor (beta chain) was captured in a study of identifying expanded T cells in peripheral blood. The CDR3 extends over 16 amino acids. V dropped 3 bases and J dropped 1 base, with 16 bases sitting between them. Germline V CDR1 and CDR2: SGHNT, YYREEE (reference sequence). Assay: immunoSEQ multiplex PCR; the TCRdb copy retains only in-frame clones and omits some. The repertoire holds some 95,000 clones, approximately 83% seen once, with around 5.6% in the top ten. The chain has TRBV5-4 and TRBJ1-1, with D uncertain. The source material was blood. The receptor was isolated from a person aged 18 to 70 in good health. Written as DNA, the CDR3 is TGTGCCAGCAGCTCAAGGGCGCTAATATCGAACACTGAAGCTTTCTTT. Encoded protein: CASSSRALISNTEAFF.